The 23 T cell receptor beta chains reported below all come from one sample, sequenced in a study of beta chain features in type 1 diabetes. Sequencing targeted expressed TCRB transcripts, as all isolated RNA had been reverse transcribed. Clones were read by immunoSEQ multiplex PCR, and TCRdb kept only the in-frame ones, dropping some. Here the sample spans fewer than 550,000 clones, over 9.5% being singletons. Sequenced sample: naive CD4+ T cells from blood. The receptors come from a woman aged 18-35 years in good health.

A few counts support this clone. V gene TRBV28 combines with J gene TRBJ2-4, with D possibly TRBD2 on 7 matching bases. The CDR3 runs 15 residues. Trimming took off 2 bases at V and 8 bases at J, with 16 bases between the two ends. Germline CDR1 MDHEN, CDR2 SYDVKM. The CDR3 protein is CASSLRGAGFDIQYF. The CDR3, as DNA: TGTGCCAGCAGTTTACGGGGGGCTGGTTTTGACATTCAGTACTTC.

In this sample, this clone turned up a few times. The chain couples TRBV5-4 to TRBJ2-1; TRBD1 is a possible D gene (6 bases). The CDR3 runs to 16 residues. CDR1 is SGHNT, CDR2 YYREEE, per germline (reference sequence). Trimming left V 4 bases short and J 4 bases short, with 18 bases between. The DNA of the CDR3 is TGTGCCAGCAGCCCAGGGGAAGGGTTAAAATACAATGAGCAGTTCTTC. The encoded protein is CASSPGEGLKYNEQFF. The whole variable domain, remainder taken from reference TRBV5-4 and TRBJ2-1, is ETGVTQSPTHLIKTRGQQVTLRCSSQSGHNTVSWYQQALGQGPQFIFQYYREEENGRGNFPPRFSGLQFPNYSSELNVNALELDDSALYLCASSPGEGLKYNEQFFGPGTRLTVL.

This clone has a handful of counts. The chain has TRBV9 and TRBJ2-7; D is unclear. V shed 0 bases and J shed 4 bases, with 11 bases lying between them. The germline gives CDR1 SGDLS, CDR2 YYNGEE. The CDR3 has 14 residues. The CDR3 region has the DNA TGTGCCAGCAGCGTAGGGCAGGTTCCGTACGAGCAGTACTTC. It encodes CASSVGQVPYEQYF.

The rearrangement uses TRBV7-2 and TRBJ2-1; D uncertain. Germline-derived CDR1 and CDR2 are SGHTA and FQGNSA. This CDR3 region has 13 residues. The ends were cut back, 7 bases at V and 0 bases at J, with 7 bases in the middle. CDR3 bases: TGTGCCAGCAAAAGGCTCTCCTACAATGAGCAGTTCTTC. Translation gives CASKRLSYNEQFF.

This clone has just a few counts. The sample carries other DNA sequences with the same CDR3. This rearrangement joins TRBV7-2 to TRBJ2-7; D call uncertain. Germline V gives CDR1 SGHTA, CDR2 FQGNSA. The V gene lost 1 base and the J gene lost 1 base, with 5 bases spanning the gap. The CDR3 is made up of 13 amino acids. DNA of the CDR3: TGTGCCAGCAGCTTAGGACGGTCCTACGAGCAGTACGTC. It translates to CASSLGRSYEQYV.

The chain has TRBV18 and TRBJ2-5; D perhaps matches TRBD2 (5 bases). Trimming removed 3 bases from V and 5 bases from J, with 13 bases in between. This CDR3 has 14 amino acids. Germline CDR1 is KGHSH and CDR2 is LQKENI. DNA of the CDR3: TGTGCCAGCTCACCCTCGCCGGGGTTGGAGACCCAGTACTTC. Its protein product is CASSPSPGLETQYF.

CDR3 sequence reads: CASSLGSGVLYNEQFF. CDR3 bases: TGTGCCAGCAGCTTAGGATCTGGAGTATTATACAATGAGCAGTTCTTC. The chain combines TRBV11-2 with TRBJ2-1; D is uncertain. The V end lost 1 base, the J end lost 4 bases, and 14 bases lay between the germline ends. CDR1 and CDR2 (germline): SGHAT, FQNNGV. This CDR3 has 16 amino acids.

V is TRBV7-9 and J is TRBJ2-5; possible D gene TRBD1, 5 bases. The V gene's germline CDR1 is SEHNR and CDR2 FQNEAQ (reference sequence). The CDR3 loop spans 15 amino acids. The V end lost 2 bases, the J end lost 3 bases, and 13 bases lay between the germline ends. CDR3 residues: CASSLLWSREETQYF. CDR3 coding DNA: TGTGCCAGCAGCTTACTTTGGTCCAGGGAAGAGACCCAGTACTTC.

The chain recombines TRBV5-1 with TRBJ2-3; D is unresolved. The ends were cut back, 0 bases at V and 3 bases at J, with 8 bases in the middle. CDR1 and CDR2 (germline): SGHRS, YFSETQ. The CDR3 covers 14 residues. CDR3 loop: CASSLAPQTDTQYF. The CDR3 nucleotides read TGCGCCAGCAGCTTGGCTCCACAGACAGATACGCAGTATTTT.

This clone has a handful of counts. The V gene is TRBV29-1, the J gene TRBJ2-1, with D uncertain. The CDR3 runs 13 residues. The V gene lost 1 base and the J gene lost 5 bases, with 9 bases spanning the gap. Germline V lookup: CDR1 SQVTM, CDR2 ANQGSEA. The CDR3 DNA reads TGCAGCGTTGAAGGGCAGCAGAACAATGAGCAGTTCTTC. Its translation: CSVEGQQNNEQFF.

This clone was counted only a few times. The chain carries TRBV10-3 and TRBJ2-3; 11 bases map to TRBD2. V dropped 0 bases and J dropped 6; count of bases not matched to a gene: 2. There are 15 residues in the CDR3. Germline values: CDR1 ENHRY, CDR2 SYGVKD. As DNA, the CDR3 is TGTGCCATCAGTGAGTCCACTAGCGGGAGCGATACGCAGTATTTT. Residues: CAISESTSGSDTQYF.

This chain connects TRBV4-1 to TRBJ1-4; D gene unclear. CDR1 and CDR2 (germline): MGHRA, YSYEKL. The CDR3 loop spans 16 amino acids. Deletions cut 1 base from V and 10 bases from J, with 19 bases between. CDR3 in DNA: TGCGCCAGCAGCCAAGTAGGAGGGAGGGAAGGAGGAAAACTGTTTTTT. Encoded protein: CASSQVGGREGGKLFF.

This rearrangement joins TRBV6-6 to TRBJ2-2, with 11 bases aligning to TRBD1. V trimming: 6 bases; J trimming: 4 bases; junction bases outside the gene matches: 7. Germline V gene data show CDR1 as MNHNY and CDR2 as SVGAGI (reference sequence). This CDR3 comprises 16 residues. CDR3 sequence reads: CASRRTGTGGTGELFF. CDR3 sequence (DNA): TGTGCCAGCAGACGGACCGGGACAGGGGGCACCGGGGAGCTGTTTTTT.

The rearrangement uses TRBV5-6 and TRBJ2-5, with a tentative D call TRBD1 (5 bases). CDR1 SGHDT and CDR2 YYEEEE come from the germline V gene. The CDR3 runs 15 residues. Trimming stripped 3 bases from V and 4 bases from J, with 16 bases between. The CDR3 is CASSWLGRVPETQYF. The CDR3 nucleotides are TGTGCCAGCAGCTGGCTGGGCAGGGTCCCAGAGACCCAGTACTTC.

The chain employs TRBV30 and TRBJ2-7, with a tentative D call TRBD1 (5 bases). This CDR3 region has 13 residues. Trimming took 2 bases from V and 3 from J, leaving 11 bases between them. Germline CDR1 GTSNPN, CDR2 SVGIG (reference sequence). CDR3 in amino acids: CAWSLGPVYEQYF. The DNA of the CDR3 is TGTGCCTGGAGTCTGGGGCCGGTCTACGAGCAGTACTTC.

This clone was detected a few times. The V call is TRBV2, the J call TRBJ2-3; 11 bases are shared with TRBD2. The CDR3 consists of 15 residues. V dropped 5 bases and J dropped 4; count of bases not matched to a gene: 5. CDR1 is SNHLY and CDR2 is FYNNEI in the germline V gene. CDR3 DNA sequence: TGTGCCAGCAGTATTATACTAGCGGGGGCAGATACGCAGTATTTT. Amino acid sequence: CASSIILAGADTQYF.

The sample holds a few counts of this clone. The chain joins TRBV15 to TRBJ2-2; D is tentatively TRBD1 or TRBD2 (6 bases each). V shed 3 bases and J shed 3 bases, with 14 bases lying between them. CDR3 length: 16 amino acids. CDR1 is LNHNV and CDR2 is YYDKDF in the germline V gene (reference sequence). The CDR3 DNA sequence: TGTGCCACCAGCAGCGAACGGGGGCTGGACACCGGGGAGCTGTTTTTT. It yields the protein CATSSERGLDTGELFF.

The chain recombines TRBV6-5 with TRBJ2-5; possible D gene TRBD1, 6 bases. The DNA end favors TRBJ2-7, so the J call may be wrong. Germline V CDR1 and CDR2: MNHEY, SVGAGI. CDR3 length: 14 amino acids. In DNA form, the CDR3 reads TGTGCCAGCAGTTTAAGACAGGTTCGTTACGAGCAGTACTTC. Protein sequence: CASSLRQVRYEQYF.

The genes are TRBV29-1 and TRBJ2-3; TRBD1 or TRBD2 may be the D gene (5 bases each). Germline V CDR1 and CDR2: SQVTM, ANQGSEA. The V gene lost 4 bases and the J gene lost 0 bases, with 11 bases spanning the gap. The CDR3 is made up of 14 amino acids. The CDR3 reads CSVVGAYSTDTQYF. The CDR3 region has the DNA TGCAGCGTTGTCGGGGCATACAGCACAGATACGCAGTATTTT.

This clone was detected only a few times. The rearrangement links TRBV14 to TRBJ2-2; D call uncertain. The CDR3 is 14 amino acids. The germline V gene has CDR1 SGHDN and CDR2 FVKESK. The V end lost 0 bases, the J end lost 5 bases, and 7 bases lay between the germline ends. The CDR3 sequence: CASSQDLRTGELFF. Written as DNA, the CDR3 is TGTGCCAGCAGCCAAGATTTGCGTACCGGGGAGCTGTTTTTT.

The V and J genes are TRBV29-1 and TRBJ1-3, with D tentatively TRBD1 (5 bases). CDR3 length equals 16 residues. Germline CDR1 SQVTM, CDR2 ANQGSEA. V shed 3 bases and J shed 0 bases, with 15 bases lying between them. The CDR3 spells CSVEGPGRGSGNTIYF. The DNA for the CDR3 is TGCAGCGTTGAGGGGCCCGGGCGAGGCTCTGGAAACACCATATATTTT.

The chain employs TRBV7-2 and TRBJ1-5; 7 bases match TRBD1. V lost 6 bases, J lost 2 bases, and 4 bases stayed unmatched. The CDR3 runs to 14 residues. Germline V gene sequence: CDR1 SGHTA, CDR2 FQGNSA. DNA for the CDR3: TGTGCCAGCAGTTACAGGGGCGGCAATCAGCCCCAGCATTTT. Amino acids: CASSYRGGNQPQHF.

This clone was found a few times. V usage is TRBV18 and J usage is TRBJ2-7; the match to TRBD1 covers 8 bases. The CDR3 has 16 amino acids. Germline V lookup: CDR1 KGHSH, CDR2 LQKENI. V dropped 0 bases and J dropped 7; count of bases not matched to a gene: 11. As DNA, the CDR3 is TGTGCCAGCTCACCACCTGTGGGGACAGGTGGTCGGGAGCAGTACTTC. It translates to CASSPPVGTGGREQYF. Full variable domain (outside the CDR3, taken from reference TRBV18 and TRBJ2-7): NAGVMQNPRHLVRRRGQEARLRCSPMKGHSHVYWYRQLPEEGLKFMVYLQKENIIDESGMPKERFSAEFPKEGPSILRIQQVVRGDSAAYFCASSPPVGTGGREQYFGPGTRLTVT.